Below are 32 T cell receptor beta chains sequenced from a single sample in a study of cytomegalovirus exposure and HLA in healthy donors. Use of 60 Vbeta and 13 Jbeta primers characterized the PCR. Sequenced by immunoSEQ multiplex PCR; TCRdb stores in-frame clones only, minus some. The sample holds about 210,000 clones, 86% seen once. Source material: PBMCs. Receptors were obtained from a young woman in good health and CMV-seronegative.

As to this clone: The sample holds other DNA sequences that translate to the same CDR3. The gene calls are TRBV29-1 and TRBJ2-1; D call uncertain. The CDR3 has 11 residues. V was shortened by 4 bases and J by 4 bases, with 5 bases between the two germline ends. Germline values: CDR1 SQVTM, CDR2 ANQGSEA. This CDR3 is CSVAGYNEQFF. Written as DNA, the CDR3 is TGCAGCGTTGCCGGGTACAATGAGCAGTTCTTC.

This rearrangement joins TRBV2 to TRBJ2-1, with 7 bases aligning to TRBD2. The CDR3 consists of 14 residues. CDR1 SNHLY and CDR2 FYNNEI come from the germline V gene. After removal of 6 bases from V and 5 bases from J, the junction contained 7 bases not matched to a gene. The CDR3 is CASSPGTIHNEQFF. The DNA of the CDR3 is TGTGCCAGCAGCCCCGGGACTATCCACAATGAGCAGTTCTTC.

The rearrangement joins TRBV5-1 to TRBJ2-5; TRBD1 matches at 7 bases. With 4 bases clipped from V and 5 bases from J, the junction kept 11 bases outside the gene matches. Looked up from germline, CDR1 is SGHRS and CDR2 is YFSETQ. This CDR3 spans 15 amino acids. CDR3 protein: CASSHRDRVQETQYF. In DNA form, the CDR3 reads TGCGCCAGCAGCCATCGAGACAGGGTCCAGGAGACCCAGTACTTC.

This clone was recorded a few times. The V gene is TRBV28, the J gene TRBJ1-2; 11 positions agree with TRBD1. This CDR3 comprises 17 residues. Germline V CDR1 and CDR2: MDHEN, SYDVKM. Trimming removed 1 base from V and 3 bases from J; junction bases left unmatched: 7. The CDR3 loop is CASSLSGTGGWDYGYTF. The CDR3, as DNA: TGTGCCAGCAGTTTATCCGGGACAGGGGGTTGGGACTATGGCTACACCTTC.

CDR3 DNA sequence: TGCAGCGTTGGTCTAGCGGGGGAGGGGACGCAGTATTTT. Its translation is CSVGLAGEGTQYF. This chain links TRBV29-1 with TRBJ2-3; 10 bases align to TRBD2. Germline assignment: CDR1 SQVTM and CDR2 ANQGSEA. The CDR3 sequence is 13 residues long. The V gene end was trimmed by 4 bases and the J gene end by 9 bases; junction bases not matched to a gene: 7.

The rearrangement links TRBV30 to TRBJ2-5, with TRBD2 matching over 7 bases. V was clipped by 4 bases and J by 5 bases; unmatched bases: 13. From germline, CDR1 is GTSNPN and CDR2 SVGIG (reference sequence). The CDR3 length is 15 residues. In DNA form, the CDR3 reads TGTGCCTGGACCCTGGGACTATCCCTCCGGGAGACCCAGTACTTC. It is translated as CAWTLGLSLRETQYF.

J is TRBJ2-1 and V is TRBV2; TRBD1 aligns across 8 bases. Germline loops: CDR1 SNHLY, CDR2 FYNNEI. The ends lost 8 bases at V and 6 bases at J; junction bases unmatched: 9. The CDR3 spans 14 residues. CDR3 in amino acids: CASLGGQGGNEQFF. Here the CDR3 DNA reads TGTGCCAGCCTTGGCGGACAGGGTGGCAATGAGCAGTTCTTC. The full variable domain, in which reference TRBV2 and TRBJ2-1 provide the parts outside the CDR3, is EPEVTQTPSHQVTQMGQEVILRCVPISNHLYFYWYRQILGQKVEFLVSFYNNEISEKSEIFDDQFSVERPDGSNFTLKIRSTKLEDSAMYFCASLGGQGGNEQFFGPGTRLTVL.

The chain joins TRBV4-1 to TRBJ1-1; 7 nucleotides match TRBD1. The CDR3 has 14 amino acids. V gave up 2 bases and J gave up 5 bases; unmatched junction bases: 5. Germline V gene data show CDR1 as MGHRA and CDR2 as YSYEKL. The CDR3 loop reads CASSQTTGVTEAFF. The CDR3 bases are TGCGCCAGCAGCCAAACTACAGGGGTAACTGAAGCTTTCTTT.

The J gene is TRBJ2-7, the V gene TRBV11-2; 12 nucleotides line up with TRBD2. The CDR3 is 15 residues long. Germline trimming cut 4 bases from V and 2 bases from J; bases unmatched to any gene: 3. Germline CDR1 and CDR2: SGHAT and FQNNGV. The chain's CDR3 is CASSSGLAGAYEQYF. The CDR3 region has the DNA TGTGCCAGCAGCTCGGGACTAGCGGGTGCCTACGAGCAGTACTTC.

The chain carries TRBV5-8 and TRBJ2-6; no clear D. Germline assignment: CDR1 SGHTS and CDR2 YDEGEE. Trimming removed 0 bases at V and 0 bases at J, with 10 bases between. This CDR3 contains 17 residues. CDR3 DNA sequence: TGTGCCAGCAGCTTGGGGGCAGGAAGCTCTGGGGCCAACGTCCTGACTTTC. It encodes CASSLGAGSSGANVLTF.

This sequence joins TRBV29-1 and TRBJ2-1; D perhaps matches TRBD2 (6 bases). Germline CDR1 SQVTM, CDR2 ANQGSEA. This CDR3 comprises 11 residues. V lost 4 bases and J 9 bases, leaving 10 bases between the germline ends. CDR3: CSVAAGLEQFF. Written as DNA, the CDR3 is TGCAGCGTTGCAGCGGGCCTTGAGCAGTTCTTC.

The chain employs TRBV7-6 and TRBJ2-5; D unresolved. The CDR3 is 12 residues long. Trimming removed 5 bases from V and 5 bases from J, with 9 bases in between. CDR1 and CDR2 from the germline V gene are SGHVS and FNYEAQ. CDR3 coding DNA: TGTGCCAGCAGCGAGACTGGGGAGACCCAGTACTTC. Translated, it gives CASSETGETQYF.

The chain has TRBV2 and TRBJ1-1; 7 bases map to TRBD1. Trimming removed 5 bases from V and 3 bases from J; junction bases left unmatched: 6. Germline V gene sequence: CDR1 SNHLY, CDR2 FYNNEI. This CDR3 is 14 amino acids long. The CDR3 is CASSFTGTDTEAFF. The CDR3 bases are TGTGCCAGCAGTTTCACCGGGACAGACACTGAAGCTTTCTTT.

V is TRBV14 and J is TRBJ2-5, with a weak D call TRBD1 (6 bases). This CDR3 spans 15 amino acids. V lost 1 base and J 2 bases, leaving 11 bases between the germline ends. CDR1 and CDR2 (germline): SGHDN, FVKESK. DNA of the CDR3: TGTGCCAGCAGCCAAGGAGTAGGACAGCAAGAGACCCAGTACTTC. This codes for CASSQGVGQQETQYF.

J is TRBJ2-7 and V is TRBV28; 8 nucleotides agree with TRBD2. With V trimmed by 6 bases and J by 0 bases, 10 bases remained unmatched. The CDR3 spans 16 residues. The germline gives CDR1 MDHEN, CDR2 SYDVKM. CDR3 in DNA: TGTGCCAGCAGGTCCAATAGCGGGGAAAGCTCCTACGAGCAGTACTTC. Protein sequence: CASRSNSGESSYEQYF.

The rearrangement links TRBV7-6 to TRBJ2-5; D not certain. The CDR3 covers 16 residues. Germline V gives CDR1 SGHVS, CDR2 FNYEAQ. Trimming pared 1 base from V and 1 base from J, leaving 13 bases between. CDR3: CASSLGPVVRQETQYF. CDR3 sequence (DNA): TGTGCCAGCAGCTTAGGCCCCGTGGTGCGCCAAGAGACCCAGTACTTC.

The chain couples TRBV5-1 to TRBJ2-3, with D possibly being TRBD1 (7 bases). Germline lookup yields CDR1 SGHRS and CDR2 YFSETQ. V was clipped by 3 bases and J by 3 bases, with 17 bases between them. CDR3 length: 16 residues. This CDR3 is CASSSSRQGGTDTQYF. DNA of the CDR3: TGCGCCAGCAGCTCTTCTCGACAGGGAGGTACAGATACGCAGTATTTT.

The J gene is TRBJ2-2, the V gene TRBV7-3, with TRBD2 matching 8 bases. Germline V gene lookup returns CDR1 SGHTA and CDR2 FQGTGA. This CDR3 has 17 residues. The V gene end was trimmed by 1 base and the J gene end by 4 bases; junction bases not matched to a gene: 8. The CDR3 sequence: CASSLNWRGALTGELFF. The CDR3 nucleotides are TGTGCCAGCAGCTTAAATTGGCGGGGGGCCCTCACCGGGGAGCTGTTTTTT. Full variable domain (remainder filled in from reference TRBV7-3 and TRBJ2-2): GAGVSQTPSNKVTEKGKYVELRCDPISGHTALYWYRQSLGQGPEFLIYFQGTGAADDSGLPNDRFFAVRPEGSVSTLKIQRTERGDSAVYLCASSLNWRGALTGELFFGEGSRLTVL.

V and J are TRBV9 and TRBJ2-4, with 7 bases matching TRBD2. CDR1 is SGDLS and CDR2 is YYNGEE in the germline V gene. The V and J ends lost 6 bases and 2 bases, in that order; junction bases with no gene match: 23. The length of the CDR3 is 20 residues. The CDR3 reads CASIINGGRTIYNTKNIQYF. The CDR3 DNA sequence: TGTGCCAGCATCATAAACGGGGGGAGGACCATTTACAACACCAAAAACATTCAGTACTTC.

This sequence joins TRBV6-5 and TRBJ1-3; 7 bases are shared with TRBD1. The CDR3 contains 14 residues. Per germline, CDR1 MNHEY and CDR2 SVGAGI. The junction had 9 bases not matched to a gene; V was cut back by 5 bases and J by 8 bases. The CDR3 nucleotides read TGTGCCAGCAGTAGTCGACAGGGTGCAGACACCATATATTTT. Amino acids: CASSSRQGADTIYF.

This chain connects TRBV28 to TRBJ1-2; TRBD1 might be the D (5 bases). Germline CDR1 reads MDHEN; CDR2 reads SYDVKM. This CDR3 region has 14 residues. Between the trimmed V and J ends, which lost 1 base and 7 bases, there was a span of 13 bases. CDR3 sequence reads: CASSLSAGLGGYTF. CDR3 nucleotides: TGTGCCAGCAGTTTATCGGCAGGGCTAGGTGGCTACACCTTC.

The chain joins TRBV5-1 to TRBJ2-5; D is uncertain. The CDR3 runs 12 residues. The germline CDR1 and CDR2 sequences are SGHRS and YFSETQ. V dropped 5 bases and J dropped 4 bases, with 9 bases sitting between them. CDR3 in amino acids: CASRWQSETQYF. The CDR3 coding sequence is TGCGCCAGCAGGTGGCAGTCAGAGACCCAGTACTTC.

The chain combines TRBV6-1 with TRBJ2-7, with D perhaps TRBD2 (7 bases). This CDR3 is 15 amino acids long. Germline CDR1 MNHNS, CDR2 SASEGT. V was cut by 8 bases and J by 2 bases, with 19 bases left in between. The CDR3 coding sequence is TGTGCCAGCGGCAGGGGAGGGTTTACCACCTACGAGCAGTACTTC. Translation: CASGRGGFTTYEQYF.

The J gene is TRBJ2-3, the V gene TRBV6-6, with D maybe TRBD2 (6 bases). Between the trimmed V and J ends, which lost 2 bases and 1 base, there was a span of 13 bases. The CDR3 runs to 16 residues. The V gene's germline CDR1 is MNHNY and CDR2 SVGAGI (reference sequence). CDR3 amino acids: CASSYRWRGGTDTQYF. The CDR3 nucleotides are TGTGCCAGCAGTTACAGGTGGCGGGGAGGCACAGATACGCAGTATTTT.

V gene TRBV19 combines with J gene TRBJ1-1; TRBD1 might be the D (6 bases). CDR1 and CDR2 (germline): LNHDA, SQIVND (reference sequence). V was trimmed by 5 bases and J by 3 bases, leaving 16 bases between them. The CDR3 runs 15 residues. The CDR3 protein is CASSPRGPGDTEAFF. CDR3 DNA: TGTGCCAGTAGTCCGCGGGGGCCAGGGGACACTGAAGCTTTCTTT. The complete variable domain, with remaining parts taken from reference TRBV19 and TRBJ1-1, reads DGGITQSPKYLFRKEGQNVTLSCEQNLNHDAMYWYRQDPGQGLRLIYYSQIVNDFQKGDIAEGYSVSREKKESFPLTVTSAQKNPTAFYLCASSPRGPGDTEAFFGQGTRLTVV.

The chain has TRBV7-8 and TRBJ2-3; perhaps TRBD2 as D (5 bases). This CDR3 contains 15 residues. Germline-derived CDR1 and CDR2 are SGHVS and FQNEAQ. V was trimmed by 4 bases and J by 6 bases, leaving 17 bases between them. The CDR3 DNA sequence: TGTGCCAGCAGCTCCCTACAGCGGTCCAGGGATACGCAGTATTTT. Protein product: CASSSLQRSRDTQYF.

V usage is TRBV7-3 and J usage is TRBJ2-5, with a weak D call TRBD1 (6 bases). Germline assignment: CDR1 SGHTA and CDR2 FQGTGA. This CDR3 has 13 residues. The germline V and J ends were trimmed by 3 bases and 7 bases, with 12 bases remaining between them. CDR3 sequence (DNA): TGTGCCAGCAGCTTTTCAGGGGTGGGGACCCAGTACTTC. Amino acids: CASSFSGVGTQYF.

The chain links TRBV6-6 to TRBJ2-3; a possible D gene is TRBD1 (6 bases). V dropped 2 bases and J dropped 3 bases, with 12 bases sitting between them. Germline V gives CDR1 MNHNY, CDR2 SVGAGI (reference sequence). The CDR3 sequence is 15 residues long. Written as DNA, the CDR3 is TGTGCCAGCAGTTACGCCGGACAGCGGACAGATACGCAGTATTTT. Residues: CASSYAGQRTDTQYF.

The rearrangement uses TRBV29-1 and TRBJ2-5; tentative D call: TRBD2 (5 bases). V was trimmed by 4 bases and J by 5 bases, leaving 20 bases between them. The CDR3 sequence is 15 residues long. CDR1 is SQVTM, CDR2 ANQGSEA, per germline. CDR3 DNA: TGCAGCGTTGCGGGCTGGTCCGAGCGCGGGGAGACCCAGTACTTC. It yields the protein CSVAGWSERGETQYF.

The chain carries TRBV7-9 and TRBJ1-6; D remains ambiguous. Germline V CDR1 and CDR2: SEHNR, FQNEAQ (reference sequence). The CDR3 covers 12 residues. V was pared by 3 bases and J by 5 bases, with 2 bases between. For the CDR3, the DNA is TGTGCCAGCAGCTTTAATAATTCACCCCTCCACTTT. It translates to CASSFNNSPLHF.

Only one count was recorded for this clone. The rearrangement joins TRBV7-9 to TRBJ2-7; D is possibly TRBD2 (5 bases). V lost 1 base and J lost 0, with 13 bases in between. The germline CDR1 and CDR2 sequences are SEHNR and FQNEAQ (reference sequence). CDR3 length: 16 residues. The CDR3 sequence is CASSLGTSGDSYEQYF. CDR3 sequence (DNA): TGTGCCAGCAGCTTAGGGACTTCCGGGGACTCCTACGAGCAGTACTTC.

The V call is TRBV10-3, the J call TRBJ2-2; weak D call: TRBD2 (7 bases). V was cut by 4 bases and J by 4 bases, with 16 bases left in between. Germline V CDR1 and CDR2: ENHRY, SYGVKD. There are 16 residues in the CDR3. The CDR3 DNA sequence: TGTGCCATCAGTGGAGGGGGGGGATCAGGCACCGGGGAGCTGTTTTTT. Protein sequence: CAISGGGGSGTGELFF.